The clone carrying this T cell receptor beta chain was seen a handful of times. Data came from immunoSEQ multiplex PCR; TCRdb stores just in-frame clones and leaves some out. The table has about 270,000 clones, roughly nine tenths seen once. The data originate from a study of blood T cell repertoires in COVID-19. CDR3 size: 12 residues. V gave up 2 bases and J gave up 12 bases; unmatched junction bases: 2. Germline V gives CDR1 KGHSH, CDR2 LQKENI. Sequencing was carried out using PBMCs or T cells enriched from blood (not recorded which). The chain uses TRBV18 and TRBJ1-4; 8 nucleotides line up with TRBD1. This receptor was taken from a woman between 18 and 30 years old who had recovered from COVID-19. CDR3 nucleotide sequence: TGTGCCAGCTCACCAAAGGACAGGGAACTGTTTTTT. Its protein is CASSPKDRELFF. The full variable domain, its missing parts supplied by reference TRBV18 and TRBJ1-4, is NAGVMQNPRHLVRRRGQEARLRCSPMKGHSHVYWYRQLPEEGLKFMVYLQKENIIDESGMPKERFSAEFPKEGPSILRIQQVVRGDSAAYFCASSPKDRELFFGSGTQLSVL.